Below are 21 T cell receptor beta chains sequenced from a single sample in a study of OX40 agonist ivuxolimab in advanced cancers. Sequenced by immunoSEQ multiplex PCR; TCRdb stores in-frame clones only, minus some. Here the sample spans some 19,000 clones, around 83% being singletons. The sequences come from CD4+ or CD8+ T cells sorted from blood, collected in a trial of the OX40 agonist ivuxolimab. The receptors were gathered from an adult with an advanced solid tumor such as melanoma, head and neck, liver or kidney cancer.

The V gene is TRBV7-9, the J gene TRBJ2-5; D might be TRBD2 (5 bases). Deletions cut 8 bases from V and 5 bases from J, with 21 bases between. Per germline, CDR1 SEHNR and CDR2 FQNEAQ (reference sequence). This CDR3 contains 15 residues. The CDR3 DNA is TGTGCCAGCGTTCAAAGAGGGCCGAGAGAGGAGACCCAGTACTTC. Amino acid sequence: CASVQRGPREETQYF. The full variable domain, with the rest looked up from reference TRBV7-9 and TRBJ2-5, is DTGVSQNPRHKITKRGQNVTFRCDPISEHNRLYWYRQTLGQGPEFLTYFQNEAQLEKSRLLSDRFSAERPKGSFSTLEIQRTEQGDSAMYLCASVQRGPREETQYFGPGTRLLVL.

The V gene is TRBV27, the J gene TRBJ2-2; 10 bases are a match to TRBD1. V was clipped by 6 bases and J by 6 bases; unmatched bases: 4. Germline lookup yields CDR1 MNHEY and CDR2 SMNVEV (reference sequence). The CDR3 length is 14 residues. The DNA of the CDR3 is TGTGCCAGCAGACGGACAGGGGGGTCCGGGGAGCTGTTTTTT. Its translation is CASRRTGGSGELFF.

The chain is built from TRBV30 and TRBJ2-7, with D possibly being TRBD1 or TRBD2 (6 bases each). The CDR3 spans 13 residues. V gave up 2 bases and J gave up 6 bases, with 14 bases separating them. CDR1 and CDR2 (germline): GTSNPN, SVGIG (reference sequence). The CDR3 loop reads CAWSTRGPGEQYF. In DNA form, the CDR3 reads TGTGCCTGGAGTACCCGGGGGCCCGGCGAGCAGTACTTC.

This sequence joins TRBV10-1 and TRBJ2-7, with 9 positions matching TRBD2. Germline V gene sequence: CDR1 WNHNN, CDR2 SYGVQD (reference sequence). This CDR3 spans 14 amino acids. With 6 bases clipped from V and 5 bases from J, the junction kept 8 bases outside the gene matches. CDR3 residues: CASSGGGGSHEQYF. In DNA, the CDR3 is TGCGCCAGCAGCGGCGGGGGGGGGAGCCACGAGCAGTACTTC.

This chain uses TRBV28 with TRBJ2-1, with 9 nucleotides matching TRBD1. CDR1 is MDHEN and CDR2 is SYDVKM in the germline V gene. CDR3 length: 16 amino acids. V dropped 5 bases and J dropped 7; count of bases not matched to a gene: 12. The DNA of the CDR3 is TGTGCCAGCAGTCTCACGCCCGGACAGGGGAGGAATGAGCAGTTCTTC. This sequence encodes CASSLTPGQGRNEQFF.

The CDR3: CASSSGRGPQHF. The CDR3 nucleotides read TGTGCCAGCTCTTCGGGCAGGGGGCCCCAGCATTTT. The chain uses TRBV6-5 and TRBJ1-5, with D perhaps TRBD1 (6 bases). V lost 8 bases and J 9 bases, leaving 14 bases between the germline ends. The CDR3 contains 12 residues. Germline V gives CDR1 MNHEY, CDR2 SVGAGI.

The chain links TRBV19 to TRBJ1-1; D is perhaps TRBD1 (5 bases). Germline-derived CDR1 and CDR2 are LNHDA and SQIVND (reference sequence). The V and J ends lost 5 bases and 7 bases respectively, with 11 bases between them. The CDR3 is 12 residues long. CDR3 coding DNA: TGTGCCAGTAGTGAGGCAGGGAGTGAAGCTTTCTTT. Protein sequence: CASSEAGSEAFF. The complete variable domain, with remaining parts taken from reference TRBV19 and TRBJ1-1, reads DGGITQSPKYLFRKEGQNVTLSCEQNLNHDAMYWYRQDPGQGLRLIYYSQIVNDFQKGDIAEGYSVSREKKESFPLTVTSAQKNPTAFYLCASSEAGSEAFFGQGTRLTVV.

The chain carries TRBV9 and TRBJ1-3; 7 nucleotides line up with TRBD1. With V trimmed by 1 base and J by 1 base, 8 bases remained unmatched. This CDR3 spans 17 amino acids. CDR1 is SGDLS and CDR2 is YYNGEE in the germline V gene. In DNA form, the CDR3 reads TGTGCCAGCAGCGTAATGGACAGGTGGATTTCTGGAAACACCATATATTTT. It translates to CASSVMDRWISGNTIYF.

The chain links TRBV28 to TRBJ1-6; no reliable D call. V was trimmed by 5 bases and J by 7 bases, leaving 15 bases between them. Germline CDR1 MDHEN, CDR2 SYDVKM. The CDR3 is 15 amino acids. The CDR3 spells CASSTIGRFNSPLHF. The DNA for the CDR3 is TGTGCCAGCAGTACGATCGGACGGTTCAATTCACCCCTCCACTTT.

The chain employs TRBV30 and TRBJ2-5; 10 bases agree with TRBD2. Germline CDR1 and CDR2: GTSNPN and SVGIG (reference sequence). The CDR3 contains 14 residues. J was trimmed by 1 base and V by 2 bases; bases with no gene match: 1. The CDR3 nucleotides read TGTGCCTGGAGTAGCGGGGGGGGCCAAGAGACCCAGTACTTC. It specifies CAWSSGGGQETQYF.

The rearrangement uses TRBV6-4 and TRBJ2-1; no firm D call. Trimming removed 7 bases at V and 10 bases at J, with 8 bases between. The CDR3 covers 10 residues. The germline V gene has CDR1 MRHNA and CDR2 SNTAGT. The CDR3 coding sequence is TGTGCCAGCAAAGTAAACGAGCAGTTCTTC. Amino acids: CASKVNEQFF.

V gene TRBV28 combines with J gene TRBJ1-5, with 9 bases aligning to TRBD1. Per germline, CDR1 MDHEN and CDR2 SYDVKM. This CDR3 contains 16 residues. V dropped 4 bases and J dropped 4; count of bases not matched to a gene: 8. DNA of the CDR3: TGTGCCAGCAGTTCCGTGGGACAGGGTCCAAATCAGCCCCAGCATTTT. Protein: CASSSVGQGPNQPQHF.

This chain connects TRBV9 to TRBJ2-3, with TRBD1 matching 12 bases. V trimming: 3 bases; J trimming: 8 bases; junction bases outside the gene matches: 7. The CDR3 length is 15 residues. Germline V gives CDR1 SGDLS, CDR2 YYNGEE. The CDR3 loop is CASSAGQGARGTQYF. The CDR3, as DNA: TGTGCCAGCAGCGCGGGACAGGGGGCGCGGGGTACGCAGTATTTT. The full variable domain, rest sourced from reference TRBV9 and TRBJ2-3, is DSGVTQTPKHLITATGQRVTLRCSPRSGDLSVYWYQQSLDQGLQFLIQYYNGEERAKGNILERFSAQQFPDLHSELNLSSLELGDSALYFCASSAGQGARGTQYFGPGTRLTVL.

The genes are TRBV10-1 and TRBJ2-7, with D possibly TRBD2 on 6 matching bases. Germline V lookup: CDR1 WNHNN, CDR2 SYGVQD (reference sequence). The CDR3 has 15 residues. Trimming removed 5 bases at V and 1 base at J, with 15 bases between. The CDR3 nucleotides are TGCGCCAGCAGTAAGCAGCGGGCCGGGTCCTACGAGCAGTACTTC. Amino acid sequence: CASSKQRAGSYEQYF.

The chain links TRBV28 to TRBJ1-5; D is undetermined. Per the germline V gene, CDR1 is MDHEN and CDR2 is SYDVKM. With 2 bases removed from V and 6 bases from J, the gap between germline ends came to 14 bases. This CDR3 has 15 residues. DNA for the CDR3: TGTGCCAGCAGTTTACGGGCAGGAACAAGTCAGCCCCAGCATTTT. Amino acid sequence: CASSLRAGTSQPQHF.

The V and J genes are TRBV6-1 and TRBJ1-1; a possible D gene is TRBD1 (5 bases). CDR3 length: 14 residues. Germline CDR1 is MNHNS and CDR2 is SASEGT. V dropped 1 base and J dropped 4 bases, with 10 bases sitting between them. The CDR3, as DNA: TGTGCCAGCAGTGAAGGTGTAGGGGTCACTGAAGCTTTCTTT. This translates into CASSEGVGVTEAFF.

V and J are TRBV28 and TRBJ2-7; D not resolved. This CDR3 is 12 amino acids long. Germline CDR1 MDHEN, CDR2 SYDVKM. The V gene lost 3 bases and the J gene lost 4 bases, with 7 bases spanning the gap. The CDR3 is CASSFGPYEQYF. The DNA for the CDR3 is TGTGCCAGCAGTTTTGGTCCATACGAGCAGTACTTC.

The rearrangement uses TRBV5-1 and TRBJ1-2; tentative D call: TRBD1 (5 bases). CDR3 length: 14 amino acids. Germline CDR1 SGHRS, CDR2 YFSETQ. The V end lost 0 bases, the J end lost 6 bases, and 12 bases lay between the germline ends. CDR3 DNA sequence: TGCGCCAGCAGCTTGGGGGGCGCGGGGAATGGCTACACCTTC. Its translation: CASSLGGAGNGYTF.

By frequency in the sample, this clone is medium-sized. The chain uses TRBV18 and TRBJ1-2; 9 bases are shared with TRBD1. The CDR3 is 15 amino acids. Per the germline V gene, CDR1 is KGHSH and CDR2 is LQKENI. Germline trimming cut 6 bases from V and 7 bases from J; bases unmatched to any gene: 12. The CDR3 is CASSPGQGVEAGYTF. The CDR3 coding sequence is TGTGCCAGCTCCCCGGGACAGGGAGTCGAGGCTGGCTACACCTTC.

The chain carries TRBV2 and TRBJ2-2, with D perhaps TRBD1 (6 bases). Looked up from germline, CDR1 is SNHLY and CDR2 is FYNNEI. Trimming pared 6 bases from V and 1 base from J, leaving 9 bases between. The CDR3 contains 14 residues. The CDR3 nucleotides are TGTGCCAGCAGACAGGGCCAGAACACCGGGGAGCTGTTTTTT. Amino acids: CASRQGQNTGELFF. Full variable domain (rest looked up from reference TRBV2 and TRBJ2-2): EPEVTQTPSHQVTQMGQEVILRCVPISNHLYFYWYRQILGQKVEFLVSFYNNEISEKSEIFDDQFSVERPDGSNFTLKIRSTKLEDSAMYFCASRQGQNTGELFFGEGSRLTVL.

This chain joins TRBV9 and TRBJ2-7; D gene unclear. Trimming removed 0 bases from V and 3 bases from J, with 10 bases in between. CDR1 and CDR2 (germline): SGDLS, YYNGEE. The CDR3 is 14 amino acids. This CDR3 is CASSVDPEDYEQYF. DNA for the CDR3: TGTGCCAGCAGCGTAGATCCAGAGGACTACGAGCAGTACTTC.